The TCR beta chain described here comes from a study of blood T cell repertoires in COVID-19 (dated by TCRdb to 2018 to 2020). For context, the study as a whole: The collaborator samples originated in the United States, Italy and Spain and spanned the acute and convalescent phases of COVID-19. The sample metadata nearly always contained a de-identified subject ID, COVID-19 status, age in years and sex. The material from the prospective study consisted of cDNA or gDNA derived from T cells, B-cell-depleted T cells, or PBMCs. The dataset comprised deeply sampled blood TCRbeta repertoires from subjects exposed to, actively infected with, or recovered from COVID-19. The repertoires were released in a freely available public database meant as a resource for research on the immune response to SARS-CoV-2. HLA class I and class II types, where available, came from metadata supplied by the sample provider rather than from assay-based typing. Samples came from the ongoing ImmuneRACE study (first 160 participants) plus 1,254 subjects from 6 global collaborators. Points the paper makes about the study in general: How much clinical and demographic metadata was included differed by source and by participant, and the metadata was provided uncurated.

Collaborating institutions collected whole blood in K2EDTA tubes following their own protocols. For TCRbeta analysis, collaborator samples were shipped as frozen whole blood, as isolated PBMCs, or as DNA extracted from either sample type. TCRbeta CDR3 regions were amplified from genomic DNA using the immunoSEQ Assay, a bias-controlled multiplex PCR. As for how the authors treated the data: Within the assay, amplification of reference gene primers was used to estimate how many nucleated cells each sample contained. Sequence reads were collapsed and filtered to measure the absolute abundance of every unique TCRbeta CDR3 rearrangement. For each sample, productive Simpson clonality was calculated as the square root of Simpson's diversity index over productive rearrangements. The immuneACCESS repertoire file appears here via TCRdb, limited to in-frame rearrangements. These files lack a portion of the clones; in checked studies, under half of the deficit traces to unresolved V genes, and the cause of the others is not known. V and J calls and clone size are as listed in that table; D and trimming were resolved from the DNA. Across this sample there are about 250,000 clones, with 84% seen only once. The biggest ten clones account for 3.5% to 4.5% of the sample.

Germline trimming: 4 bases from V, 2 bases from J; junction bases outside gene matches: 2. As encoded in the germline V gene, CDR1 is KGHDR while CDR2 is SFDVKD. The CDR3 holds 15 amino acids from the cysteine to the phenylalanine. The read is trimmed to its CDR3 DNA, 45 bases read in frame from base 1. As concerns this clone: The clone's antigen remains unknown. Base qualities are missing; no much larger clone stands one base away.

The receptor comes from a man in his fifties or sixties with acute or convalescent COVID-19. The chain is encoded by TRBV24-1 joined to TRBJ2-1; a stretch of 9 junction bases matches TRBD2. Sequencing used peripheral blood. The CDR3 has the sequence CATSDLAGAYNEQFF. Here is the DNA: TGTGCCACCAGTGACTTAGCGGGAGCCTACAATGAGCAGTTCTTC.